This TCR beta chain originates from a study of blood T cell repertoires in COVID-19. Study as a whole: Nucleic acid was either cDNA or gDNA, and it came from T cells, B-cell-depleted T cells, or PBMCs.

J lost 4 bases, V lost 0 bases, and 3 bases had no gene match. The CDR3 runs to 15 residues. Looked up from germline, CDR1 is PRHDT and CDR2 is FYEKMQ (reference sequence). In the authors' workflow: Amplification of reference gene primers provided the estimated nucleated cell counts. Clones were read by immunoSEQ multiplex PCR, and TCRdb kept only the in-frame ones, dropping some. D and trimming were read from the DNA, whereas the V and J calls and clone size are those reported in that table. In the table there are some 340,000 clones, approximately 90% of which are singletons. Participant age was roughly 18 to 90 years, and participants resided in about 25 US areas. A COVID-19 case had been met by exposed participants during the 2 weeks before study entry.

The chain employs TRBV13 and TRBJ1-3, with 7 bases lining up with TRBD1. The sequenced material came from PBMCs or T cells enriched from blood (not recorded which). This receptor was obtained from a woman aged 25 to 39 who had been exposed to COVID-19. The chain's CDR3 is CASSLGTGIGNTIYF. CDR3 sequence (DNA): TGTGCCAGCAGCTTAGGGACAGGGATCGGAAACACCATATATTTT. Combining the CDR3 with reference TRBV13 and TRBJ1-3 gives the whole variable domain AAGVIQSPRHLIKEKRETATLKCYPIPRHDTVYWYQQGPGQDPQFLISFYEKMQSDKGSIPDRFSAQQFSDYHSELNMSSLELGDSALYFCASSLGTGIGNTIYFGEGSWLTVV.